This T cell receptor beta chain comes out of a study of blood T cells in healthy people across ages (dated by TCRdb to the mid-2010s). Describing the broader study: In model experiments, template switching captured about one uniquely barcoded TCR beta cDNA molecule for every two T cells. The study measured age-related changes in TCR beta repertoire diversity using deep sequencing normalized with unique cDNA molecular identifiers. Donors were grouped into four age groups: young (average 16 years), middle-aged (less than 40), aged (around 56) and long-lived (approximately 81). To avoid experimental bias, donors of different ages were randomly spread across the sequencing lanes. For two donors (one aged 18 to 29 and one aged 80 or older), the study analyzed two additional independent replicas of 1 million unique cDNA reads from the same blood draw.

The table lists this clonotype with a few counts. Its specific antigen is unknown. Per-base qualities were not stored, and no clone one base away is much larger. The donors were roughly 39 Caucasian individuals from Russia, aged roughly 6 to 100 years, who were systemically healthy. Approximately 9 milliliters of peripheral blood were collected from each donor into EDTA-treated Vacutainer tubes. Ficoll-Paque density-gradient centrifugation was used to isolate PBMCs, with at least 6.5 million obtained per sample. Total RNA, at least 6 micrograms per sample, was extracted from PBMCs with Trizol reagent. For every donor, an aliquot of PBMCs went through flow cytometry to measure the percentages of naive CD45RAhigh/CD27high T cells. Overall results and qualifications from the work: Because donor CMV infection status was unknown, age-related changes in expanded clonotypes were potentially confounded. The percentage of naive T cells measured by flow cytometry correlated strongly with observed TCR beta diversity. As age increased, observed TCR beta diversity per million T cells dropped in a roughly linear way, and a significant reduction was already evident by age roughly 40. Compared with the aged group, more naive CD4+ T cells, fewer expanded clones and increased TCR diversity were shown by the long-lived group, suggesting age selection. Estimates of total diversity from one million sequenced T cells were regarded as lower bounds and underestimates. Conclusive comparison of naive and antigen-experienced compartments was prevented by the profiling of bulk unsorted PBMCs.

Including the terminal cysteine and phenylalanine, the CDR3 comprises 14 residues. Only the CDR3 DNA is retained, 42 bases long and in frame from the first base. CDR1 and CDR2, looked up from the germline V gene, are MNHEY and SVGAGI. The V end loses 4 bases and the J end loses 3 bases, and a stretch of 12 bases separates them. Receptors were amplified or captured by 5' RACE. TCRdb records Illumina HiSeq 2500 as the sequencer. A second 7 to 11 cycle PCR used a sample-barcoded 5' primer and a J-beta primer mix. A template-switch 5' adaptor carrying 12 random nucleotides introduced a unique molecular identifier onto each TCR beta cDNA molecule. Each sample yielded at least 2.5 million CDR3-containing paired-end reads. First-strand cDNA synthesis was performed from all RNA using the Mint cDNA synthesis kit, with priming by a TRBC-specific oligonucleotide. Following uracil-DNA glycosylase treatment, a first 18-cycle PCR with universal primers M1SS and BC2_uni_R was performed on all cDNA. The published analysis was carried out like this. Normalization of each sample was performed by random selection of 1 million high-quality reads, each carrying a distinct molecular identifier. Reads sharing molecular identifiers were discarded rather than binned into consensus sequences. MiTCR, run with a Q25 quality threshold and the strictest error-elimination algorithm, handled CDR3 identification, clonotype clustering and error correction. A nonparametric unseen species model with Euler transformation was used to estimate lower-bound total TCR beta diversity. Through fastp at Q25 and MiXCR, TCRdb rebuilt clones from the public reads, retaining in-frame beta chains. Here each entry gathers all rows of one CDR3 protein and keeps the most common genes and DNA. The V and J calls and clone size are TCRdb's, not the authors'. The sample includes about 1.5 million distinct CDR3 sequences, with 35% to 45% observed a single time. The biggest ten clones account for about 4.1% of the sample.

This chain joins TRBV6-5 to TRBJ1-1, with no D gene named confidently. Sequences were obtained from blood. This sequence originates from a woman aged 18-29 years in good health. The nucleotide sequence is given as TGTGCCAGCAGTTCCAAACAGTTAGACACTGAAGCTTTCTTT. Translated, it reads CASSSKQLDTEAFF.